The 13 T cell receptor beta chains below come from one sample, sequenced in a study of T cell repertoires in cytomegalovirus infection. TCRdb processed the reads anew with MiXCR; each CDR3 protein has one entry. Of 85,000 to 120,000 distinct CDR3 sequences listed, about 15% are singletons. Sample: PBMCs. The receptors here all came from a human donor in good health (CMV status not recorded). Some clones in this sample may be carry-over from other donors' samples.

This clonotype was recorded a few times. The chain uses TRBV11-2 and TRBJ2-2; weak D call: TRBD1 (7 bases). The V gene's germline CDR1 is SGHAT and CDR2 FQNNGV. V was clipped by 1 base and J by 6 bases, with 27 bases between them. This CDR3 contains 20 residues. The CDR3, as DNA: TGTGCCAGCAGCTTAGTCCCACCTTTTCTCGACAGGGAGGTGGCCGGGGAGCTGTTTTTT. Amino acid sequence: CASSLVPPFLDREVAGELFF.

This clonotype has ten or more counts. V and J are TRBV6-2 or TRBV6-3 and TRBJ1-1; 9 bases align to TRBD1. This CDR3 has 17 amino acids. Germline V lookup: CDR1 MNHEY, CDR2 SVGEGT. The V and J ends lost 4 bases and 1 base, in that order; junction bases with no gene match: 10. This CDR3 reads CASSFPSGQGRNTEAFF. In DNA, the CDR3 is TGTGCCAGCAGTTTCCCCTCGGGACAGGGAAGGAACACTGAAGCTTTCTTT.

This clonotype has ten or more counts. The chain has TRBV7-2 and TRBJ2-5, with D uncertain. CDR3 length: 11 amino acids. Trimming took 5 bases from V and 2 from J, leaving 3 bases between them. Germline lookup yields CDR1 SGHTA and CDR2 FQGNSA. CDR3 nucleotides: TGTGCCAGCAGCGCTCAAGAGACCCAGTACTTC. Translated, it gives CASSAQETQYF. Full variable domain (rest looked up from reference TRBV7-2 and TRBJ2-5): GAGVSQSPSNKVTEKGKDVELRCDPISGHTALYWYRQSLGQGLEFLIYFQGNSAPDKSGLPSDRFSAERTGGSVSTLTIQRTQQEDSAVYLCASSAQETQYFGPGTRLLVL.

The chain links TRBV12-5 to TRBJ1-2; D may be TRBD1 (5 bases). Germline V gene data show CDR1 as LGHNT and CDR2 as FRNRAP. Between the trimmed V and J ends, which lost 6 bases and 6 bases, there was a span of 11 bases. The CDR3 is 12 amino acids. As DNA, the CDR3 is TGTGCTAGTGGCCTGACCAGGGATGGCTACACCTTC. Amino acid sequence: CASGLTRDGYTF.

Worth noting for this clonotype: This clone may be a read error of a much larger clone one base away. The chain employs TRBV7-9 and TRBJ2-5, with 7 bases lining up with TRBD2. CDR1 is SEHNR and CDR2 is FQNEAQ in the germline V gene (reference sequence). The CDR3 consists of 14 residues. V lost 6 bases, J lost 1 base, and 5 bases stayed unmatched. The DNA for the CDR3 is TGTGCCAGCAGGACTGGCGGGGGCCAAGAGACCCAGTACTTC. It yields the protein CASRTGGGQETQYF.

J is TRBJ2-1 and V is TRBV7-9, with D possibly called TRBD1 or TRBD2 (5 bases each). The CDR3 sequence is 15 residues long. Germline V lookup: CDR1 SEHNR, CDR2 FQNEAQ (reference sequence). Between the trimmed V and J ends, which lost 5 bases and 7 bases, there was a span of 18 bases. CDR3 nucleotide sequence: TGTGCCAGCAGCCCCGGGCCTCGGGGCAAAAATGAGCAGTTCTTC. Its translation is CASSPGPRGKNEQFF. The full variable domain, with the rest looked up from reference TRBV7-9 and TRBJ2-1, is DTGVSQNPRHKITKRGQNVTFRCDPISEHNRLYWYRQTLGQGPEFLTYFQNEAQLEKSRLLSDRFSAERPKGSFSTLEIQRTEQGDSAMYLCASSPGPRGKNEQFFGPGTRLTVL.

This clonotype was found a few times. The V call is TRBV3-1, the J call TRBJ1-2; TRBD1 is a possible D gene (5 bases). The V end lost 4 bases, the J end lost 8 bases, and 14 bases lay between the germline ends. The CDR3 spans 13 residues. CDR1 and CDR2 (germline): LGHDT, YNNKEL (reference sequence). The DNA of the CDR3 is TGTGCCAGCAGCCCTAAGGGGAACGGAGGCTACACCTTC. It codes for CASSPKGNGGYTF.

This sequence joins TRBV7-2 and TRBJ2-3; 13 bases are a match to TRBD2. There are 18 residues in the CDR3. The germline gives CDR1 SGHTA, CDR2 FQGNSA. V shed 2 bases, J shed 0 bases, and the junction held 5 bases outside the gene matches. CDR3: CASSLTSGGASSTDTQYF. The CDR3 nucleotides are TGTGCCAGCAGCTTAACTAGCGGGGGGGCATCTAGCACAGATACGCAGTATTTT.

This clonotype was observed at least ten times. The rearrangement links TRBV28 to TRBJ2-2; D might be TRBD1 (7 bases). Per germline, CDR1 MDHEN and CDR2 SYDVKM. Trimming stripped 1 base from V and 4 bases from J, with 10 bases between. This CDR3 spans 15 amino acids. DNA of the CDR3: TGTGCCAGCAGTTTATTGCAGGGGGGCACCGGGGAGCTGTTTTTT. The encoded protein is CASSLLQGGTGELFF.

This clonotype has a count of ten or more. V and J are TRBV5-1 and TRBJ2-7, with D unclear. The CDR3 is 14 residues long. The germline gives CDR1 SGHRS, CDR2 YFSETQ. The V and J ends lost 4 bases and 1 base respectively, with 12 bases between them. The CDR3 spells CASSLEMVSYEQYF. CDR3 bases: TGCGCCAGCAGCCTCGAAATGGTATCCTACGAGCAGTACTTC.

This clonotype has at least ten counts. The chain combines TRBV7-2 with TRBJ2-3, with D tentatively TRBD2 (5 bases). This CDR3 has 18 amino acids. Between the trimmed V and J ends, which lost 1 base and 8 bases, there was a span of 25 bases. Germline V CDR1 and CDR2: SGHTA, FQGNSA. The CDR3: CASSLGGPGSPTAATQYF. CDR3 nucleotides: TGTGCCAGCAGCTTAGGCGGGCCGGGCAGCCCGACGGCAGCTACGCAGTATTTT.

This clonotype was seen many times. The chain links TRBV12-3 or TRBV12-4 to TRBJ1-5; weak D call: TRBD1 (5 bases). The CDR3 length is 17 residues. Trimming removed 1 base from V and 4 bases from J, with 17 bases in between. The CDR3 nucleotides read TGTGCCAGCAGTTTAGATTGGGGGGGAGAACGTAATCAGCCCCAGCATTTT. It encodes CASSLDWGGERNQPQHF.

The CDR3 region has the DNA TGTGCCAGCACGGAGGTATCACCCGCAACTAATGAAAAACTGTTTTTT. It encodes CASTEVSPATNEKLFF. The chain employs TRBV28 and TRBJ1-4, with D unresolved. V shed 7 bases and J shed 0 bases, with 15 bases lying between them. This CDR3 has 16 amino acids. The germline V gene encodes CDR1 MDHEN and CDR2 SYDVKM. Looking up the rest from reference TRBV28 and TRBJ1-4 gives the full variable domain: DVKVTQSSRYLVKRTGEKVFLECVQDMDHENMFWYRQDPGLGLRLIYFSYDVKMKEKGDIPEGYSVSREKKERFSLILESASTNQTSMYLCASTEVSPATNEKLFFGSGTQLSVL.